The 29 T cell receptor beta chains in this list originate from one sample, sequenced in a study of response to subunit inactivated influenza vaccine. TCRdb re-called the RT-PCR reads with MiXCR, one entry per CDR3 protein. The sample gives 400,000 to 650,000 distinct CDR3 sequences, less than 7.5% of which show up once; roughly 13% is in the top ten. This material consisted of PBMCs from blood, taken approximately 25 months after vaccination. These receptors all stem from a man between 50 and 75 years old who received an inactivated influenza vaccine.

This clonotype has more than one count but fewer than ten. The chain couples TRBV6-2 or TRBV6-3 to TRBJ2-1; tentative D call: TRBD2 (5 bases). V was trimmed by 6 bases and J by 16 bases, leaving 22 bases between them. The CDR3 spans 13 residues. CDR1 and CDR2 from the germline V gene are MNHEY and SVGEGT. The CDR3 is CASSERLPGKKFF. CDR3 in DNA: TGTGCCAGCAGCGAACGACTTCCCGGGAAAAAATTCTTC.

The chain has TRBV28 and TRBJ2-3, with 15 bases fitting TRBD2. Germline CDR1 reads MDHEN; CDR2 reads SYDVKM. The CDR3 is 18 amino acids. V lost 3 bases to trimming and J lost 6 bases; unmatched junction nucleotides: 10. CDR3 sequence (DNA): TGTGCCAGCAGTTTCCCGACCGGGACTAGCGGGAGGTTGGATACGCAGTATTTT. Its translation is CASSFPTGTSGRLDTQYF.

A word on this clonotype: A read error is possible here, since a much larger clone lies one base away. The V call is TRBV12-3 or TRBV12-4, the J call TRBJ1-2; 7 bases align to TRBD1. The CDR3 covers 13 residues. Trimming at V came to 8 bases and at J to 7 bases, leaving 10 bases not matched to a gene. CDR3: CASCPQGRAGYTF. The CDR3 DNA reads as TGTGCCAGCTGCCCACAGGGGAGGGCTGGCTACACCTTC.

The rearrangement uses TRBV6-5 and TRBJ1-2; TRBD1 aligns across 8 bases. The junction had 8 bases not matched to a gene; V was cut back by 0 bases and J by 8 bases. CDR3 length: 15 amino acids. Looked up from germline, CDR1 is MNHEY and CDR2 is SVGAGI. In DNA form, the CDR3 reads TGTGCCAGCAGTTACTCCCTCGAGACAGGGGAAGGCTACACCTTC. It yields the protein CASSYSLETGEGYTF.

This sequence joins TRBV27 and TRBJ2-1, with 7 positions matching TRBD1. Losses at the gene ends were 5 bases for V and 9 bases for J; bases not matched to a gene: 7. The CDR3 totals 13 residues. CDR1 and CDR2 from the germline V gene are MNHEY and SMNVEV (reference sequence). The CDR3 protein is CASSPWTGGEQFF. CDR3 DNA: TGTGCCAGCAGTCCCTGGACAGGCGGTGAGCAGTTCTTC.

This clonotype was seen a handful of times. The rearrangement joins TRBV6-1 to TRBJ2-3, with 10 bases lining up with TRBD1. CDR1 and CDR2 from the germline V gene are MNHNS and SASEGT. The CDR3 contains 16 residues. The V and J ends lost 8 bases and 8 bases, in that order; junction bases with no gene match: 16. This CDR3 is CASGGDRGIKKGTQYF. CDR3 in DNA: TGTGCCAGCGGGGGGGACAGGGGAATCAAGAAGGGTACGCAGTATTTT.

This clonotype was counted between two and nine times. The CDR3 reads CASSPMGEARSGNTIYF. The CDR3 DNA reads as TGTGCCAGCAGCCCTATGGGGGAGGCCCGCTCTGGAAACACCATATATTTT. This sequence joins TRBV3-1 and TRBJ1-3, with a tentative D call TRBD1 (5 bases). V was pared by 4 bases and J by 0 bases, with 16 bases between. The CDR3 spans 17 residues. CDR1 is LGHDT and CDR2 is YNNKEL in the germline V gene (reference sequence).

There are many counts of this clonotype. This sequence joins TRBV5-4 and TRBJ1-1; TRBD1 aligns across 9 bases. Germline V gene lookup returns CDR1 SGHNT and CDR2 YYREEE (reference sequence). The length of the CDR3 is 13 residues. The V and J ends lost 4 bases and 6 bases, in that order; junction bases with no gene match: 4. The CDR3 region has the DNA TGTGCCAGCAGCCTGGACAGGGGCGCTGAAGCTTTCTTT. This sequence encodes CASSLDRGAEAFF.

The gene calls are TRBV5-1 and TRBJ2-5; tentatively, D is TRBD1 (5 bases). The length of the CDR3 is 14 residues. The V end was cut by 1 base, the J end by 2 bases, with 9 bases between. The germline V gene encodes CDR1 SGHRS and CDR2 YFSETQ. Written as DNA, the CDR3 is TGCGCCAGCAGCTTGACGTGGACACAAGAGACCCAGTACTTC. Translating it yields CASSLTWTQETQYF.

This clonotype has just a few counts. This chain uses TRBV6-5 with TRBJ2-1, with TRBD1 matching 9 bases. Germline values: CDR1 MNHEY, CDR2 SVGAGI. Trimming at V came to 4 bases and at J to 12 bases, leaving 19 bases not matched to a gene. The CDR3 length is 17 residues. CDR3 sequence (DNA): TGTGCCAGCAGTTCTTTCAGGGGGACAGGGAAAAAAAAGGGGCAGTTCTTC. It is translated as CASSSFRGTGKKKGQFF.

This clonotype was seen many times. At one end the junction does not follow the germline gene, possibly because of a read error. This chain connects TRBV5-1 to TRBJ2-7, with D perhaps TRBD1 or TRBD2 (5 bases each). Germline CDR1 and CDR2: SGHRS and YFSETQ. This CDR3 region has 14 residues. CDR3 nucleotide sequence: TGTGCCAGCAGTTTGGGCCAGGGAGTCTACGAGCAGTACTTC. It encodes CASSLGQGVYEQYF.

This clonotype was observed many times. The genes are TRBV12-3 or TRBV12-4 and TRBJ2-7; 9 bases agree with TRBD1. The CDR3 contains 15 residues. Losses at the gene ends were 3 bases for V and 3 bases for J; bases not matched to a gene: 6. The CDR3, as DNA: TGTGCCAGCAGTTTGCATGGGACAGGGAACTACGAGCAGTACTTC. Translated: CASSLHGTGNYEQYF.

The chain links TRBV7-2 to TRBJ2-7; 7 nucleotides line up with TRBD2. Germline V gene data show CDR1 as SGHTA and CDR2 as FQGNSA. V was clipped by 5 bases and J by 0 bases; unmatched bases: 7. This CDR3 region has 15 residues. The CDR3 sequence: CASSISGISSYEQYF. CDR3 in DNA: TGTGCCAGCAGCATCAGCGGGATTTCCTCCTACGAGCAGTACTTC.

The table lists this clonotype with many counts. The chain has TRBV20-1 and TRBJ2-3; TRBD1 matches at 7 bases. CDR1 DFQATT and CDR2 SNEGSKA come from the germline V gene (reference sequence). V was pared by 1 base and J by 0 bases, with 4 bases of the junction left unmatched. This CDR3 spans 15 amino acids. CDR3 DNA sequence: TGCAGTGCTAGAGGACAGGGCGGAAGCACAGATACGCAGTATTTT. Translating gives CSARGQGGSTDTQYF.

This clonotype was recorded at least ten times. CDR3 bases: TGTGCCAGCAGCTTGGGGGGGCAGGTGGCAAACACCATATATTTT. It codes for CASSLGGQVANTIYF. The chain recombines TRBV11-2 with TRBJ1-3, with D perhaps matching TRBD1 (6 bases). The V and J ends lost 3 bases and 6 bases respectively, with 15 bases between them. Germline values: CDR1 SGHAT, CDR2 FQNNGV. The CDR3 length is 15 residues.

The chain joins TRBV7-8 to TRBJ1-6, with D perhaps matching TRBD1 (5 bases). With 5 bases removed from V and 10 bases from J, the gap between germline ends came to 15 bases. CDR3 length: 14 residues. Germline-derived CDR1 and CDR2 are SGHVS and FQNEAQ. The chain's CDR3 is CASSVRDRRSPLHF. The CDR3, as DNA: TGTGCCAGCAGCGTCAGGGATCGTCGGTCACCCCTCCACTTT.

The chain employs TRBV7-9 and TRBJ1-1; no reliable D call. Germline CDR1 reads SEHNR; CDR2 reads FQNEAQ (reference sequence). This CDR3 spans 14 amino acids. Trimming shortened V by 1 base and J by 4 bases, and 10 bases separated the two germline ends. This CDR3 reads CASSLVARSTEAFF. The CDR3 DNA follows: TGTGCCAGCAGCTTAGTCGCCCGTAGCACTGAAGCTTTCTTT.

This clonotype was seen at least ten times. The chain recombines TRBV12-3 or TRBV12-4 with TRBJ2-7; 9 nucleotides agree with TRBD2. The CDR3 totals 14 residues. With 6 bases clipped from V and 4 bases from J, the junction kept 7 bases outside the gene matches. In nucleotides, the CDR3 is TGTGCCAGCAGAAATAGCGGGAGTGGGTACGAGCAGTACTTC. It yields the protein CASRNSGSGYEQYF.

A few counts support this clonotype. CDR3 sequence: CASGGQGGTEAFF. The CDR3 region has the DNA TGTGCCAGCGGGGGGCAGGGAGGCACTGAAGCTTTCTTT. The V call is TRBV2, the J call TRBJ1-1, with a possible D match to TRBD1 (6 bases). The germline CDR1 and CDR2 sequences are SNHLY and FYNNEI. V was trimmed by 8 bases and J by 4 bases, leaving 14 bases between them. The CDR3 consists of 13 residues.

The V gene is TRBV7-6, the J gene TRBJ2-5; D may be TRBD1 (6 bases). Germline V gene data show CDR1 as SGHVS and CDR2 as FNYEAQ. The CDR3 runs to 14 residues. With 5 bases removed from V and 1 base from J, the gap between germline ends came to 11 bases. The CDR3 DNA reads TGTGCCAGCAGCCAAATGGACAGCCAAGAGACCCAGTACTTC. Translating gives CASSQMDSQETQYF.

A few counts support this clonotype. The rearrangement joins TRBV4-1 to TRBJ2-1; the match to TRBD2 covers 12 bases. The CDR3 has 16 amino acids. CDR1 is MGHRA and CDR2 is YSYEKL in the germline V gene. The junction had 3 bases not matched to a gene; V was cut back by 4 bases and J by 2 bases. The DNA for the CDR3 is TGCGCCAGCAGCCTTGGACTAGCGGGGCCCTACAATGAGCAGTTCTTC. Its translation: CASSLGLAGPYNEQFF.

The sample holds a few counts of this clonotype. The CDR3 nucleotides read TGTGCCAGCAGCTTAGGGACAGGGAGGTCCTACGAGCAGTACTTC. Translation gives CASSLGTGRSYEQYF. The J gene is TRBJ2-7, the V gene TRBV7-2, with 8 bases lining up with TRBD1. V lost 1 base to trimming and J lost 1 base; unmatched junction nucleotides: 3. The CDR3 covers 15 residues. CDR1 is SGHTA and CDR2 is FQGNSA in the germline V gene.

This clonotype has at least ten counts. The chain uses TRBV11-3 and TRBJ2-5; 7 bases match TRBD2. The CDR3 sequence is 14 residues long. Germline trimming cut 5 bases from V and 4 bases from J; bases unmatched to any gene: 7. Germline V gives CDR1 SGHNT, CDR2 YENEEA. The CDR3 is CASSSWGEGETQYF. DNA of the CDR3: TGTGCCAGCAGCAGTTGGGGGGAGGGAGAGACCCAGTACTTC.

This clonotype was detected many times. J is TRBJ1-1 and V is TRBV4-3; no clear D gene. The CDR3 covers 14 residues. Germline loops: CDR1 LGHNA, CDR2 YSLEER. V was pared by 6 bases and J by 10 bases, with 21 bases between. DNA of the CDR3: TGCGCCAGCAGTCAGAGTTTAAGTGCTCTTTCAGCTTTCTTT. It codes for CASSQSLSALSAFF.

Regarding this clonotype: A much larger clonotype is one base distant, so this may be a read error. The V gene is TRBV7-2, the J gene TRBJ2-7; D call uncertain. The CDR3 contains 12 residues. CDR1 and CDR2 from the germline V gene are SGHTA and FQGNSA. The V end was cut by 11 bases, the J end by 1 base, with 12 bases between. CDR3 sequence: CAGKGSSYEQYF. The CDR3 nucleotides are TGTGCCGGCAAAGGGTCGTCCTACGAGCAGTACTTC.

This clonotype was recorded many times. The chain combines TRBV25-1 with TRBJ2-1; tentatively, D is TRBD2 (5 bases). V dropped 4 bases and J dropped 2 bases, with 9 bases sitting between them. This CDR3 is built from 14 residues. The germline V gene has CDR1 MGHDK and CDR2 SYGVNS. CDR3 bases: TGTGCCAGCAGTGGAACCGGGACCTACAATGAGCAGTTCTTC. It encodes CASSGTGTYNEQFF.

There are many counts of this clonotype. The CDR3 DNA sequence: TGCGCCAGCAAGCGTTGGGGAGTTACGAACACCGGGGAGCTGTTTTTT. Its protein is CASKRWGVTNTGELFF. The chain is built from TRBV10-2 and TRBJ2-2; D is possibly TRBD2 (5 bases). V lost 7 bases and J lost 0, with 15 bases in between. Looked up from germline, CDR1 is WSHSY and CDR2 is SAAADI. This CDR3 contains 16 residues.

In its sample, this clonotype was seen many times. At one end, the junction sequence differs from germline, possibly due to a read error. J is TRBJ1-1 and V is TRBV6-5, with a weak D call TRBD1 (5 bases). There are 16 residues in the CDR3. CDR1 is MNHEY, CDR2 SVGAGI, per germline. This chain's CDR3 is CASSYSRTRLNTEAFF. The CDR3 nucleotides read TGTGCCAGCAGTTACTCCCGGACACGGTTGAATACTGAAGCTTTCTTT.

This clonotype appeared a few times. CDR3 in amino acids: CASSAGAGGGKTQYF. CDR3 DNA: TGTGCCAGCAGCGCGGGGGCCGGCGGGGGAAAGACCCAGTACTTC. The chain combines TRBV7-2 with TRBJ2-5, with a tentative D call TRBD2 (7 bases). There are 15 residues in the CDR3. Germline V gives CDR1 SGHTA, CDR2 FQGNSA. Trimming removed 5 bases from V and 6 bases from J, with 19 bases in between. The full variable domain, rest sourced from reference TRBV7-2 and TRBJ2-5, is GAGVSQSPSNKVTEKGKDVELRCDPISGHTALYWYRQSLGQGLEFLIYFQGNSAPDKSGLPSDRFSAERTGGSVSTLTIQRTQQEDSAVYLCASSAGAGGGKTQYFGPGTRLLVL.